This passage covers 31 T cell receptor beta chains from one sample sequenced in a study of blood T cell repertoires in COVID-19. The repertoire was sequenced with immunoSEQ multiplex PCR; TCRdb's copy has only in-frame clones and lacks some. The table records around 170,000 clones, 86% of them present only once. The sequenced material came from PBMCs or T cells enriched from blood (not recorded which). These receptors came from a woman aged 25 to 39 who had recovered from COVID-19.

V is TRBV19 and J is TRBJ2-1; 14 bases are a match to TRBD2. V was clipped by 5 bases and J by 2 bases; unmatched bases: 5. Germline V gene sequence: CDR1 LNHDA, CDR2 SQIVND (reference sequence). The CDR3 is 17 residues long. The CDR3 loop is CASSSGLAGVPYNEQFF. The CDR3 region has the DNA TGTGCCAGTAGTTCGGGACTAGCGGGAGTTCCCTACAATGAGCAGTTCTTC.

V and J are TRBV27 and TRBJ1-5, with D hard to call. Germline assignment: CDR1 MNHEY and CDR2 SMNVEV (reference sequence). Trimming removed 2 bases at V and 6 bases at J, with 8 bases between. The CDR3 loop spans 13 amino acids. DNA of the CDR3: TGTGCCAGCAGTTTAGGAGGGATTCAGCCCCAGCATTTT. Amino acid sequence: CASSLGGIQPQHF.

V gene TRBV7-9 combines with J gene TRBJ1-1; 8 bases match TRBD1. The length of the CDR3 is 16 residues. V lost 5 bases to trimming and J lost 3 bases; unmatched junction nucleotides: 11. The germline V gene encodes CDR1 SEHNR and CDR2 FQNEAQ (reference sequence). CDR3 bases: TGTGCCAGCAGCCATACAATCAGGGGGCAGGACACTGAAGCTTTCTTT. This codes for CASSHTIRGQDTEAFF. The full variable domain, its missing parts supplied by reference TRBV7-9 and TRBJ1-1, is DTGVSQNPRHKITKRGQNVTFRCDPISEHNRLYWYRQTLGQGPEFLTYFQNEAQLEKSRLLSDRFSAERPKGSFSTLEIQRTEQGDSAMYLCASSHTIRGQDTEAFFGQGTRLTVV.

This chain joins TRBV27 and TRBJ1-4; D not resolved. The ends were cut back, 5 bases at V and 0 bases at J, with 13 bases in the middle. CDR3 length: 16 amino acids. Germline CDR1 MNHEY, CDR2 SMNVEV (reference sequence). The CDR3 sequence: CASSHSRETTNEKLFF. In nucleotides, the CDR3 is TGTGCCAGCAGTCACTCTCGGGAAACAACTAATGAAAAACTGTTTTTT. The full variable domain, completed using reference TRBV27 and TRBJ1-4, is EAQVTQNPRYLITVTGKKLTVTCSQNMNHEYMSWYRQDPGLGLRQIYYSMNVEVTDKGDVPEGYKVSRKEKRNFPLILESPSPNQTSLYFCASSHSRETTNEKLFFGSGTQLSVL.

The gene calls are TRBV28 and TRBJ2-7; possible D gene TRBD2, 5 bases. The CDR3 is made up of 11 amino acids. Germline CDR1 is MDHEN and CDR2 is SYDVKM. The CDR3 protein is CVTGVDYEQYF. DNA for the CDR3: TGTGTCACCGGGGTAGATTACGAGCAGTACTTC.

This clone was counted between two and nine times. CDR3 in DNA: TGTGCCAGCAGTACGTCCGGGACTAGCGGGAGGCGGGTCACCGGGGAGCTGTTTTTT. This sequence encodes CASSTSGTSGRRVTGELFF. This rearrangement joins TRBV6-2 or TRBV6-3 to TRBJ2-2; 15 bases are shared with TRBD2. CDR3 size: 19 residues. Germline lookup yields CDR1 MNHEY and CDR2 SVGEGT. V trimming: 5 bases; J trimming: 4 bases; junction bases outside the gene matches: 11.

The chain combines TRBV5-8 with TRBJ1-2; 7 bases fit TRBD1. The CDR3 spans 12 residues. CDR1 SGHTS and CDR2 YDEGEE come from the germline V gene. After removal of 7 bases from V and 4 bases from J, the junction contained 4 bases not matched to a gene. The CDR3 loop is CASGRTGYGYTF. The DNA for the CDR3 is TGTGCCAGCGGCAGGACAGGCTATGGCTACACCTTC.

V gene TRBV18 combines with J gene TRBJ2-6; a possible D gene is TRBD1 (6 bases). The CDR3 totals 15 residues. V was trimmed by 5 bases and J by 2 bases, leaving 10 bases between them. Germline CDR1 KGHSH, CDR2 LQKENI. DNA for the CDR3: TGTGCCAGCTCAAAAACAGGGCCTGGGGCCAACGTCCTGACTTTC. Translation: CASSKTGPGANVLTF.

The CDR3 sequence is CASSMAGGPITDTQYF. The CDR3 coding sequence is TGTGCCAGTAGTATGGCGGGAGGACCGATCACAGATACGCAGTATTTT. This chain connects TRBV19 to TRBJ2-3, with 8 bases matching TRBD2. The CDR3 loop spans 16 amino acids. V lost 3 bases and J lost 2; bases outside the gene matches: 7. Germline V gene sequence: CDR1 LNHDA, CDR2 SQIVND (reference sequence).

This chain connects TRBV3-1 (or the pseudogene TRBV3-2) to TRBJ2-2; 7 positions agree with TRBD1. The V segment lost 3 bases and the J segment 4 bases; nucleotides outside the gene matches: 8. The CDR3 runs to 16 residues. The germline V gene encodes CDR1 LGHDT and CDR2 YNNKEL (reference sequence). The CDR3 DNA reads TGTGCCAGCAGCCATGTCATCTCAGGGGGCACCGGGGAGCTGTTTTTT. Its translation is CASSHVISGGTGELFF.

This clone was detected only a few times. The chain combines TRBV5-6 with TRBJ2-1, with D maybe TRBD1 (8 bases). There are 15 residues in the CDR3. V was clipped by 1 base and J by 2 bases, with 10 bases between them. The germline V gene has CDR1 SGHDT and CDR2 YYEEEE. CDR3 region: CASSLTGGAYNEQFF. Written as DNA, the CDR3 is TGTGCCAGCAGCTTGACAGGGGGGGCCTACAATGAGCAGTTCTTC. The full variable domain, its missing parts supplied by reference TRBV5-6 and TRBJ2-1, is DAGVTQSPTHLIKTRGQQVTLRCSPKSGHDTVSWYQQALGQGPQFIFQYYEEEERQRGNFPDRFSGHQFPNYSSELNVNALLLGDSALYLCASSLTGGAYNEQFFGPGTRLTVL.

The rearrangement uses TRBV19 and TRBJ2-7; 12 bases are shared with TRBD2. V dropped 5 bases and J dropped 5; count of bases not matched to a gene: 10. Germline V gene sequence: CDR1 LNHDA, CDR2 SQIVND (reference sequence). CDR3 length: 16 amino acids. CDR3 protein: CASSLRLAGVPHEQYF. In nucleotides, the CDR3 is TGTGCCAGTAGTCTCCGACTAGCGGGAGTACCCCACGAGCAGTACTTC.

This clone was detected only a few times. The V and J genes are TRBV19 and TRBJ1-5; 10 nucleotides line up with TRBD1. CDR1 is LNHDA and CDR2 is SQIVND in the germline V gene (reference sequence). The CDR3 spans 16 residues. V trimming: 5 bases; J trimming: 2 bases; junction bases outside the gene matches: 6. CDR3 DNA sequence: TGTGCCAGTAGTTCGACAGGGGGCGTGGGCAATCAGCCCCAGCATTTT. Protein product: CASSSTGGVGNQPQHF.

The rearrangement links TRBV2 to TRBJ1-5; 9 positions agree with TRBD1. The CDR3 sequence is 13 residues long. Losses at the gene ends were 8 bases for V and 4 bases for J; bases not matched to a gene: 3. CDR1 SNHLY and CDR2 FYNNEI come from the germline V gene. The CDR3 loop is CASGTGHNQPQHF. CDR3 coding DNA: TGTGCCAGCGGGACAGGGCATAATCAGCCCCAGCATTTT.

The genes are TRBV19 and TRBJ2-7; 9 bases match TRBD2. Germline loops: CDR1 LNHDA, CDR2 SQIVND (reference sequence). The CDR3 length is 15 residues. The V segment lost 4 bases and the J segment 1 base; nucleotides outside the gene matches: 5. This CDR3 is CASSNPTSGSYEQYF. The CDR3 region has the DNA TGTGCCAGTAGTAACCCGACTAGCGGATCCTACGAGCAGTACTTC.

V and J are TRBV24-1 and TRBJ2-7, with D possibly being TRBD1 (6 bases). Germline V gene sequence: CDR1 KGHDR, CDR2 SFDVKD. The CDR3 has 15 amino acids. V dropped 5 bases and J dropped 3 bases, with 16 bases sitting between them. Here the CDR3 reads CATSAGDTVLYEQYF. The DNA of the CDR3 is TGTGCCACCAGTGCAGGGGACACCGTGCTCTACGAGCAGTACTTC.

The chain uses TRBV19 and TRBJ2-2; D is possibly TRBD1 (6 bases). V was trimmed by 10 bases and J by 6 bases, leaving 21 bases between them. This CDR3 comprises 15 residues. Germline V gene sequence: CDR1 LNHDA, CDR2 SQIVND (reference sequence). This CDR3 reads CATRTGSVTSGELFF. CDR3 nucleotide sequence: TGTGCCACCAGAACAGGGTCTGTTACATCCGGGGAGCTGTTTTTT. Combining the CDR3 with reference TRBV19 and TRBJ2-2 gives the whole variable domain DGGITQSPKYLFRKEGQNVTLSCEQNLNHDAMYWYRQDPGQGLRLIYYSQIVNDFQKGDIAEGYSVSREKKESFPLTVTSAQKNPTAFYLCATRTGSVTSGELFFGEGSRLTVL.

This clone was seen just once. The chain combines TRBV6-5 with TRBJ2-1, with D possibly being TRBD2 (7 bases). From germline, CDR1 is MNHEY and CDR2 SVGAGI. The CDR3 length is 15 residues. V lost 1 base to trimming and J lost 9 bases, with 16 bases between them. DNA for the CDR3: TGTGCCAGCAGTTACTTGGCGGGGGCTTGGGGTGAGCAGTTCTTC. This encodes CASSYLAGAWGEQFF.

J is TRBJ2-3 and V is TRBV9; possibly TRBD2 for D (5 bases). Trimming took 1 base from V and 2 from J, leaving 14 bases between them. CDR1 and CDR2 from the germline V gene are SGDLS and YYNGEE. This CDR3 is built from 16 residues. The CDR3 sequence is CASSVSTRPTTDTQYF. DNA of the CDR3: TGTGCCAGCAGCGTATCCACTAGACCAACCACAGATACGCAGTATTTT.

This chain uses TRBV24-1 with TRBJ2-2; maybe TRBD1 (6 bases). This CDR3 is built from 17 residues. Germline V gives CDR1 KGHDR, CDR2 SFDVKD. V lost 3 bases, J lost 5 bases, and 18 bases lay in between. The CDR3 is CATSDPQGRGPTGELFF. The CDR3 bases are TGTGCCACCAGTGATCCACAGGGCAGGGGTCCGACCGGGGAGCTGTTTTTT.

The rearrangement uses TRBV29-1 and TRBJ1-1, with a possible D match to TRBD1 (5 bases). Germline CDR1 and CDR2: SQVTM and ANQGSEA. The CDR3 loop spans 12 amino acids. V was clipped by 6 bases and J by 10 bases, with 18 bases between them. Here the CDR3 reads CSVRTGDKRAFF. The CDR3 DNA sequence: TGCAGCGTGCGCACAGGCGACAAGCGAGCTTTCTTT.

CDR3 nucleotides: TGCGCCAGCAGCCGCTTGGGAGACCTGGGGGGCTACACCTTC. This sequence encodes CASSRLGDLGGYTF. The chain combines TRBV5-1 with TRBJ1-2; no clear D. CDR1 is SGHRS and CDR2 is YFSETQ in the germline V gene. V was clipped by 4 bases and J by 8 bases, with 18 bases between them. The CDR3 contains 14 residues. Combining the CDR3 with reference TRBV5-1 and TRBJ1-2 gives the whole variable domain KAGVTQTPRYLIKTRGQQVTLSCSPISGHRSVSWYQQTPGQGLQFLFEYFSETQRNKGNFPGRFSGRQFSNSRSEMNVSTLELGDSALYLCASSRLGDLGGYTFGSGTRLTVV.

This chain links TRBV5-6 with TRBJ2-2; TRBD1 matches 8 bases. The germline V gene has CDR1 SGHDT and CDR2 YYEEEE. J gave up 4 bases and V 0 bases, and 8 bases lay outside the gene matches. The CDR3 spans 17 residues. The CDR3 DNA follows: TGTGCCAGCAGCTTGGGGACAGGGTCCCCTAGCACCGGGGAGCTGTTTTTT. It encodes CASSLGTGSPSTGELFF.

This chain joins TRBV28 and TRBJ2-1; weak D call: TRBD2 (7 bases). The CDR3 contains 16 residues. Trimming took off 8 bases at V and 7 bases at J, with 24 bases between the two ends. Germline CDR1 reads MDHEN; CDR2 reads SYDVKM. The CDR3 DNA reads as TGTGCCAGCCTCAAGGGGGGGAGGGCCTCGGCTAATGAGCAGTTCTTC. Encoded protein: CASLKGGRASANEQFF.

The CDR3 sequence is CSAGIRGGYTF. As DNA, the CDR3 is TGCAGTGCTGGCATCAGGGGCGGCTACACCTTC. The V call is TRBV20-1, the J call TRBJ1-2; tentatively, D is TRBD1 (6 bases). The CDR3 runs to 11 residues. V was trimmed by 5 bases and J by 8 bases, leaving 12 bases between them. Germline values: CDR1 DFQATT, CDR2 SNEGSKA (reference sequence).

The rearrangement joins TRBV28 to TRBJ1-3, with D tentatively TRBD1 (5 bases). The CDR3 consists of 13 residues. Trimming stripped 7 bases from V and 1 base from J, with 8 bases between. CDR1 is MDHEN, CDR2 SYDVKM, per germline. The CDR3 region is CASNGGSGNTIYF. CDR3 bases: TGTGCCAGCAACGGGGGTTCTGGAAACACCATATATTTT. Full variable domain (missing parts from reference TRBV28 and TRBJ1-3): DVKVTQSSRYLVKRTGEKVFLECVQDMDHENMFWYRQDPGLGLRLIYFSYDVKMKEKGDIPEGYSVSREKKERFSLILESASTNQTSMYLCASNGGSGNTIYFGEGSWLTVV.

This sequence joins TRBV29-1 and TRBJ1-1; 7 bases fit TRBD1. Germline loops: CDR1 SQVTM, CDR2 ANQGSEA. This CDR3 has 13 amino acids. After removal of 5 bases from V and 6 bases from J, the junction contained 9 bases not matched to a gene. CDR3: CSVPGQVRSEAFF. DNA for the CDR3: TGCAGCGTTCCCGGACAGGTGAGATCTGAAGCTTTCTTT.

The chain has TRBV7-8 and TRBJ2-3; D is ambiguous. V was shortened by 6 bases and J by 3 bases, with 22 bases between the two germline ends. Germline assignment: CDR1 SGHVS and CDR2 FQNEAQ. CDR3 length equals 17 residues. The CDR3 nucleotides are TGTGCCAGCAGGCCACGAATCCTATCCGCGAAAACAGATACGCAGTATTTT. Translating it yields CASRPRILSAKTDTQYF.

The chain recombines TRBV5-6 with TRBJ2-2; 11 bases align to TRBD1. Germline assignment: CDR1 SGHDT and CDR2 YYEEEE. This CDR3 comprises 16 residues. V dropped 2 bases and J dropped 4; count of bases not matched to a gene: 4. In DNA, the CDR3 is TGTGCCAGCAGCTTACTCGGGACAGGGGGCACCGGGGAGCTGTTTTTT. It translates to CASSLLGTGGTGELFF. The full variable domain, in which reference TRBV5-6 and TRBJ2-2 provide the parts outside the CDR3, is DAGVTQSPTHLIKTRGQQVTLRCSPKSGHDTVSWYQQALGQGPQFIFQYYEEEERQRGNFPDRFSGHQFPNYSSELNVNALLLGDSALYLCASSLLGTGGTGELFFGEGSRLTVL.

This sequence joins TRBV5-1 and TRBJ2-3, with TRBD1 matching over 9 bases. The germline V gene has CDR1 SGHRS and CDR2 YFSETQ. V was pared by 0 bases and J by 2 bases, with 4 bases of the junction left unmatched. CDR3 length equals 16 residues. The CDR3 spells CASSLGTGAFTDTQYF. The CDR3 nucleotides are TGCGCCAGCAGCTTGGGGACAGGGGCCTTCACAGATACGCAGTATTTT.

The chain uses TRBV18 and TRBJ1-2; perhaps TRBD1 as D (6 bases). With 4 bases removed from V and 4 bases from J, the gap between germline ends came to 16 bases. CDR1 and CDR2 (germline): KGHSH, LQKENI. The CDR3 spans 15 residues. In DNA, the CDR3 is TGTGCCAGCTCACTTATAGAGGACAGAACCTATGGCTACACCTTC. Translated: CASSLIEDRTYGYTF. The complete variable domain, with remaining parts taken from reference TRBV18 and TRBJ1-2, reads NAGVMQNPRHLVRRRGQEARLRCSPMKGHSHVYWYRQLPEEGLKFMVYLQKENIIDESGMPKERFSAEFPKEGPSILRIQQVVRGDSAAYFCASSLIEDRTYGYTFGSGTRLTVV.